The present T cell receptor beta chain was sequenced within a study of cytomegalovirus exposure and HLA in healthy donors. Study-level background: An early data release held tens of millions of unique TCRs from HLA-typed donors.

The CDR3 is 14 amino acids. V shed 4 bases and J shed 4 bases, with 12 bases lying between them. From germline, CDR1 is SGHDT and CDR2 YYEEEE. PCR involved 60 Vbeta and 13 Jbeta primers. TCRdb's copy holds only in-frame clones and misses some; the assay was immunoSEQ multiplex PCR. Its table lists tens of thousands of clones. Findings and caveats of the study: Among TCR sequences, most were rare, though some public TCRs appeared in many donors. Several of the most significant clusters were apparently associated with common viral pathogens in a later analysis.

As concerns this clone: The antigen is unknown.

This rearrangement joins TRBV5-6 to TRBJ1-5; possibly TRBD1 for D (5 bases). The sequence was collected from a woman aged 55 to 70 in good health and CMV-seronegative. What was sequenced was PBMCs. CDR3: CASSPWTSNQPQHF. As DNA, the CDR3 is TGTGCCAGCAGCCCGTGGACATCGAATCAGCCCCAGCATTTT.